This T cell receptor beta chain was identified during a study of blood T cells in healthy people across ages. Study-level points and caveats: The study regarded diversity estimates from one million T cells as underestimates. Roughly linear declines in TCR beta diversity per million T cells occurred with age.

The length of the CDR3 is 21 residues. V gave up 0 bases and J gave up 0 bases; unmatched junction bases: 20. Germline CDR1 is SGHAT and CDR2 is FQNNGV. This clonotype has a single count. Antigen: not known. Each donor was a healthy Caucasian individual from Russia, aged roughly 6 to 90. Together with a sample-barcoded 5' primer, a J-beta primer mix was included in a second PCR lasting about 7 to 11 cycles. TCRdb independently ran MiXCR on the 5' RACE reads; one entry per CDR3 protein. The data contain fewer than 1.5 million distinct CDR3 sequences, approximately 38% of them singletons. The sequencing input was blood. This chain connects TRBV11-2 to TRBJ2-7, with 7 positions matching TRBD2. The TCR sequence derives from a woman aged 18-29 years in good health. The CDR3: CASSLDLLGGLGGLSSYEQYF. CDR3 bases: TGTGCCAGCAGCTTAGATCTCCTAGGAGGACTAGGCGGTTTAAGCTCCTACGAGCAGTACTTC.